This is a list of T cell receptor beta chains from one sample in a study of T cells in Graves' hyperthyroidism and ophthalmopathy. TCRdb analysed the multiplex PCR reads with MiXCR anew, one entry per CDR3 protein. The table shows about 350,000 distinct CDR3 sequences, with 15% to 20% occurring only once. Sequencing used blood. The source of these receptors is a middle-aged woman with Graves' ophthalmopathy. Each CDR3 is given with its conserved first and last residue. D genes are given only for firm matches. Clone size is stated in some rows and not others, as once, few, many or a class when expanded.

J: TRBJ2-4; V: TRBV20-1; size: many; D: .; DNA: TGCAGTGCTAGAGCCCCTGGGGGGCCCAGTAACATTCAGTACTTC; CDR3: CSARAPGGPSNIQYF
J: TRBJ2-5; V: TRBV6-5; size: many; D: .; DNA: TGTGCCAGCACAAGGACCGCTCAACGAGAGACCCAGTACTTC; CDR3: CASTRTAQRETQYF
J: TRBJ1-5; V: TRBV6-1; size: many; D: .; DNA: TGTGCCAGCAGTGCCAGAAGTGTAGGACCTTATCAGCCCCAGCATTTT; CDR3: CASSARSVGPYQPQHF
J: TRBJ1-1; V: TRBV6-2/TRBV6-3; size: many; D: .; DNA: TGTGCCAGCAGTCCCCCCCGAAACACTGAAGCTTTCTTT; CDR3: CASSPPRNTEAFF
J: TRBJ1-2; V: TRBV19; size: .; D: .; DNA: TGTGCCAGTAGTCGGGGCAGGGACACAACGCACCTCTATGGCTACACCTTC; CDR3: CASSRGRDTTHLYGYTF
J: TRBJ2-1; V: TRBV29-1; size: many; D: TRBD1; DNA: TGCAGCGTAGGACAGGGAACATGGGGCAATGAGCAGTTCTTC; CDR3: CSVGQGTWGNEQFF
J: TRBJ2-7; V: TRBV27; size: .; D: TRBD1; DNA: TGTGCCAGCAGTCACCAACGGGACAGGAATTCCTACGAGCAGTACTTC; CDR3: CASSHQRDRNSYEQYF
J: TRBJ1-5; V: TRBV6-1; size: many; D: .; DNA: TGTGCCAGCAGTATAGAAGACGGTTACAATCAGCCCCAGCATTTT; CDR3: CASSIEDGYNQPQHF
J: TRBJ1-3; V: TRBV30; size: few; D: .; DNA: TGTGCCTGGAGTGTAAGCTTCATCCCTGGAAACACCATATATTTT; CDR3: CAWSVSFIPGNTIYF
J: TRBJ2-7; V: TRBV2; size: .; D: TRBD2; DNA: TGTGCCAGCATGGGACTAGCGGGAGCTGGGGAGCAGTACTTC; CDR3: CASMGLAGAGEQYF
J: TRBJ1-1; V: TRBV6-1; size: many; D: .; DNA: TGTGCCTGCGGACCGTTAAACACTGAAGCTTTCTTT; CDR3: CACGPLNTEAFF
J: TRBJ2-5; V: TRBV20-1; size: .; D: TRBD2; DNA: TGCAGTGCTAGAGTTCTAGCGGGTTACCAAGAGACCCAGTACTTC; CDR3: CSARVLAGYQETQYF
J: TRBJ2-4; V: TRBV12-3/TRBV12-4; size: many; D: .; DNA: TGTGCCAGCAGCCCCCGCGTGGCCAAAAACATTCAGTACTTC; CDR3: CASSPRVAKNIQYF
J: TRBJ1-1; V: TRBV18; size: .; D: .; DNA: TGTGCCAGCTCACGCGGGATGCTGAACACTGAAGCTTTCTTT; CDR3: CASSRGMLNTEAFF
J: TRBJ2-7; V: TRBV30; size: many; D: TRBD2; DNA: TGTGCCTGGGGACTAGGGGAATACGAGCAGTACTTC; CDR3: CAWGLGEYEQYF
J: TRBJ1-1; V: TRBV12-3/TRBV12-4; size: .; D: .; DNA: TGTGCCAGCAGACCAGGAGGAGGTACTGAAGCTTTCTTT; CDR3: CASRPGGGTEAFF
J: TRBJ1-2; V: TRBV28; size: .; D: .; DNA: TGTGCCAGCTTGCGGCGGGGGTTAAACTATGGCTACACCTTC; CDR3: CASLRRGLNYGYTF
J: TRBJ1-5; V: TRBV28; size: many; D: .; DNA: TGTGCCAGCAGTTTATTACCCCAGGGACTCAATCAGCCCCAGCATTTT; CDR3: CASSLLPQGLNQPQHF
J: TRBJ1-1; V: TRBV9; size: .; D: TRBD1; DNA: TGTGCCAGCAGCGTGGTTACAGGGGGCGGTTGGGAGAACACTGAAGCTTTCTTT; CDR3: CASSVVTGGGWENTEAFF
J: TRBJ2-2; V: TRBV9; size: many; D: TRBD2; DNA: TGTGCCAGCAGCGCCTTCCCATTCTCGTTAGCGGGAGGGGGGGAGCTGTTTTTT; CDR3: CASSAFPFSLAGGGELFF
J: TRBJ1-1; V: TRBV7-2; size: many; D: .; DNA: TGTGCCAGCAGCCCGCAGGGGCCTGAAGCTTTCTTT; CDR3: CASSPQGPEAFF
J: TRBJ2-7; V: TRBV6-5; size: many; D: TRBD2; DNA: TGTGCCAGCAGTTACCAACCGGGACTAGCGGGACTGGACGAGCAGTACTTC; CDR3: CASSYQPGLAGLDEQYF